A single sample is the source of the 5 T cell receptor beta chains below, sequenced in a study of molecular identifiers for immune sequencing clone quantification. TCRdb reprocessed the PCR reads with MiXCR, giving one entry per CDR3 protein. The table includes a few hundred thousand distinct CDR3 sequences, 25% detected once. The sample comprised naive CD8+ T cells from blood, with Jurkat cell RNA spiked in. The subset was: FACS-sorted CD8+CD4-CCR7+CD45RA+ naive T cells. The receptors shown here come from a human donor in good health. Some libraries in this study had Jurkat cell RNA spiked in.

This clonotype showed up just once. A much larger clone is a single base away; this may be a read error. CDR3 sequence reads: CASSLWGPSTDMQYF. The CDR3 DNA reads TGTGCCAGCAGCCTTTGGGGCCCAAGCACAGATATGCAGTATTTT. The V and J genes are TRBV7-9 and TRBJ2-3; D might be TRBD1 (5 bases). Germline V CDR1 and CDR2: SEHNR, FQNEAQ (reference sequence). The length of the CDR3 is 15 residues.

The rearrangement uses TRBV11-2 and TRBJ2-7; D may be TRBD1 or TRBD2 (5 bases each). V shed 4 bases and J shed 11 bases, with 15 bases lying between them. Germline CDR1 reads SGHAT; CDR2 reads FQNNGV. This CDR3 has 12 residues. Written as DNA, the CDR3 is TGTGCCAGCAGCTACGACGGGACCTGGGAGTACTTC. This encodes CASSYDGTWEYF. Filled out from reference TRBV11-2 and TRBJ2-7, the complete variable domain reads EAGVAQSPRYKIIEKRQSVAFWCNPISGHATLYWYQQILGQGPKLLIQFQNNGVVDDSQLPKDRFSAERLKGVDSTLKIQPAKLEDSAVYLCASSYDGTWEYFGPGTRLTVT.

In this sample, this clonotype turned up a few times. This chain connects TRBV12-3 or TRBV12-4 to TRBJ2-7; 14 nucleotides agree with TRBD2. This CDR3 is built from 17 residues. V lost 4 bases to trimming and J lost 1 base; unmatched junction nucleotides: 6. This chain's CDR3 is CASSSGTSGSRSYEQYF. The CDR3 region has the DNA TGTGCCAGCAGTTCGGGGACTAGCGGGAGTCGGTCCTACGAGCAGTACTTC.

The chain recombines TRBV19 with TRBJ2-7; D ambiguous. The CDR3 runs 15 residues. The V end was cut by 6 bases, the J end by 0 bases, with 15 bases between. CDR1 and CDR2 (germline): LNHDA, SQIVND (reference sequence). The CDR3 loop is CASSLALSSSYEQYF. CDR3 coding DNA: TGTGCCAGTAGCCTCGCCCTAAGTAGCTCCTACGAGCAGTACTTC.

Points on this clonotype: Given a much more abundant clone one base away, this may be a read error. The chain recombines TRBV30 with TRBJ2-1; TRBD2 is a possible D gene (5 bases). The CDR3 sequence is 11 residues long. CDR1 and CDR2 (germline): GTSNPN, SVGIG (reference sequence). Trimming took 3 bases from V and 12 from J, leaving 12 bases between them. The CDR3: CAWSFGDGQFF. The CDR3 region has the DNA TGTGCCTGGAGCTTCGGGGATGGGCAGTTCTTC.